This T cell receptor (beta chain) originates from a study of blood T cells in healthy people across ages. Using a J-beta primer mix together with a sample-barcoded 5' primer, a second PCR was run for roughly 7 to 12 cycles. A template-switch adaptor with 12 random nucleotides tagged each cDNA molecule. TCRdb reanalysed the 5' RACE reads using MiXCR and keeps one entry per CDR3 protein. This sample has about 640,000 distinct CDR3 sequences, with roughly 43% found just once. V lost 3 bases and J lost 8; bases outside the gene matches: 4. Germline CDR1 reads DFQATT; CDR2 reads SNEGSKA (reference sequence). The CDR3 is 12 residues long. Ten milliliters of peripheral blood were drawn from each donor.

The clonotype originates from a man older than 75 in good health. The rearrangement links TRBV20-1 to TRBJ2-1; 7 nucleotides match TRBD1. Source material: blood. CDR3 protein: CSARRGRDEQFF. CDR3 DNA: TGCAGTGCTAGGAGGGGGCGCGATGAGCAGTTCTTC.